This T cell receptor beta chain was profiled in a study of T cells in Graves' hyperthyroidism and ophthalmopathy. Points from the study as a whole: Model predictions of ophthalmopathy came a median around 6.5 months before onset.

Extraction of PBMCs used more than 8.5 ml of fresh peripheral blood. This clonotype was counted a few times. The antigen remains undetermined. Trimming cost V 2 bases and J 1 base, with 5 bases left between them. There are 12 residues in the CDR3. The germline V gene has CDR1 SQVTM and CDR2 ANQGSEA. RNA transcripts provided the source from which TCR beta CDR3 regions were amplified. HTBI primers were used for first-round RT-PCR of the TCR CDR3. TCRdb reanalysed the multiplex PCR reads using MiXCR and keeps one entry per CDR3 protein. The table records a few hundred thousand distinct CDR3 sequences, approximately 20% of them present only once.

The sequence derives from a man aged 25-45 years with Graves' ophthalmopathy. The gene calls are TRBV29-1 and TRBJ1-2; D remains ambiguous. Sequenced sample: blood. CDR3 DNA: TGCAGCGTTGAACGAGTTAACTATGGCTACACCTTC. The encoded protein is CSVERVNYGYTF. Full variable domain (missing parts from reference TRBV29-1 and TRBJ1-2): SAVISQKPSRDICQRGTSLTIQCQVDSQVTMMFWYRQQPGQSLTLIATANQGSEATYESGFVIDKFPISRPNLTFSTLTVSNMSPEDSSIYLCSVERVNYGYTFGSGTRLTVV.